The rows below give T cell receptor beta chains drawn from one sample of a study of siplizumab effects on memory and regulatory T cells. Profiling relied on immunoSEQ multiplex PCR, and the TCRdb table lists in-frame clones only, not all of them. The table records 100,000 to 110,000 clones, about 91% of them present only once. The specimen was CD4+ T cells sorted from blood. The receptors shown here come from a human donor in good health. The CDR3 runs from the conserved cysteine through the conserved F or W. Each record gives: J gene, V gene, clone size, CDR3 protein. Expanded clones get a size class; other rows say once, few or many, or leave the size out.

>TRBJ2-7|TRBV19|NA
CASSIKALAGYEQYF
>TRBJ1-1|TRBV7-8|NA
CASSLTGNTEAFF
>TRBJ1-4|TRBV4-2|NA
CASSQEGIGTGGEKLFF
>TRBJ2-7|TRBV5-6|NA
CASSFPGTGYYEQYF
>TRBJ2-1|TRBV7-3|NA
CASSLTSQGASEQFF
>TRBJ2-1|TRBV6-6|NA
CASGGINEQFF
>TRBJ2-1|TRBV7-9|NA
CASSLGTGGPDEQFF
>TRBJ1-5|TRBV10-3|NA
CAISESQGNQPQHF
>TRBJ2-5|TRBV7-9|NA
CASSLAQASQETQYF
>TRBJ2-2|TRBV11-2|NA
CASSLQWSGQGTTGELFF
>TRBJ2-4|TRBV2|NA
CASSERGLAGRNIQYF
>TRBJ1-3|TRBV9|NA
CASSPEIWGAGNTIYF
>TRBJ2-2|TRBV2|NA
CASSERWLRGGGNTGELFF
>TRBJ2-5|TRBV19|few
CASSIPDTVETQYF
>TRBJ1-2|TRBV28|NA
CASSFLLPNRQGNYGYTF
>TRBJ1-3|TRBV18|NA
CASSPGSDASGNTIYF
>TRBJ2-1|TRBV7-9|once
CASSPGGGRAYNEQFF
>TRBJ1-4|TRBV7-9|once
CASSHLRPVLNEKLFF
>TRBJ2-5|TRBV2|NA
CASSDSGGAETQYF
>TRBJ1-1|TRBV10-1|NA
CASSAGQVIDTEAFF
>TRBJ2-7|TRBV19|NA
CASSLGGPYEQYF
>TRBJ2-7|TRBV11-2|NA
CASSHVTLGSGAF
>TRBJ1-6|TRBV9|NA
CASSVGVGGPLFHF
>TRBJ1-4|TRBV6-1|NA
CASRWDEKLFF
>TRBJ2-3|TRBV27|NA
CASTTARDSGQTQYF
>TRBJ2-6|TRBV6-6|NA
CASSYGGSGANVLTF
>TRBJ1-2|TRBV6-1|NA
CASSEAGGPGAFYGYTF